This T cell receptor (beta chain) was captured by sequencing in a study of blood T cell repertoires in COVID-19. Study as a whole: Sites in the United States, Italy and Spain provided acute and convalescent COVID-19 samples.

Original methodology: Reference gene primer amplification in the assay estimated nucleated cell counts. Produced via immunoSEQ multiplex PCR; TCRdb's table is partial and in-frame only. The V and J calls and clone size are taken from that table; D and trimming were inferred from the DNA. Of a few hundred thousand clones listed, about nine tenths are singletons. Trimming took 6 bases from V and 0 from J, leaving 9 bases between them. The CDR3 extends over 14 amino acids. The germline gives CDR1 SEHNR, CDR2 FQNEAQ (reference sequence). Categorization into cohorts depended on clinical history that participants reported.

V is TRBV7-9 and J is TRBJ2-1; D may be TRBD2 (6 bases). The TCR sequence derives from a middle-aged woman who had recovered from COVID-19. Sequenced: PBMCs or T cells enriched from blood (not recorded which). The CDR3 DNA is TGTGCCAGCAGTAGCGGAAACTCCTACAATGAGCAGTTCTTC. Amino acids: CASSSGNSYNEQFF.